The present T cell receptor beta chain was sequenced within a study of regulatory T cells in long-lasting Graves disease. This sample's time point: newly diagnosed GD, antithyroid drugs for less than 3 months. Scientists built the TCR library using RNA that was extracted from PBMCs. Looked up from germline, CDR1 is SGHDN and CDR2 is FVKESK. The junction had 5 bases not matched to a gene; V was cut back by 4 bases and J by 3 bases. There are 15 residues in the CDR3. Arm-PCR of CDR3 regions with iRepertoire HTBI primers generated TCR beta libraries. TCRdb ran MiXCR on the multiplex PCR reads and lists one entry per CDR3 protein. The sample consists of some 460,000 distinct CDR3 sequences, 15% to 20% of them appearing once. These sequences were also reported in another study, on T cells in Graves' hyperthyroidism and ophthalmopathy. From that second work: These patients, aged 18 to 65, had recently diagnosed hyperthyroidism lasting under 2 months.

The sequencing used peripheral blood mononuclear cells (PBMCs), collected at new diagnosis, from a patient treated with antithyroid drugs. V is TRBV14 and J is TRBJ2-5; 10 positions agree with TRBD2. This receptor was obtained from a man in his forties with Graves disease. The CDR3 loop is CASSLSGRAKETQYF. CDR3 DNA: TGTGCCAGCAGCCTGAGCGGGAGGGCCAAAGAGACCCAGTACTTC.